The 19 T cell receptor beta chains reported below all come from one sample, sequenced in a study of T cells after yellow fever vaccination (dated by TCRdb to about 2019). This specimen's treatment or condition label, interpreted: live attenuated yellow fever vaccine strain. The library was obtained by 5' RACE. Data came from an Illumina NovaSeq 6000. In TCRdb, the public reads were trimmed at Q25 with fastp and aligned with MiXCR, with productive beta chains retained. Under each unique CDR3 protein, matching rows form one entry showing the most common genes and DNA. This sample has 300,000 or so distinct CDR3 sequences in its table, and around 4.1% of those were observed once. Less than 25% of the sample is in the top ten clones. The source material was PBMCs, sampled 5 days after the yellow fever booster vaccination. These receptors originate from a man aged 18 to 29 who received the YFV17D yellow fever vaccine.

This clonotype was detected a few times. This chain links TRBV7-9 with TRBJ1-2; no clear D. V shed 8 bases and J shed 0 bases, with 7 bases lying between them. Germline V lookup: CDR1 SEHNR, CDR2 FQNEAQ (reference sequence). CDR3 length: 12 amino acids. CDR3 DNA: TGTGCCAGCGTGGTGGCTAACTATGGCTACACCTTC. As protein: CASVVANYGYTF.

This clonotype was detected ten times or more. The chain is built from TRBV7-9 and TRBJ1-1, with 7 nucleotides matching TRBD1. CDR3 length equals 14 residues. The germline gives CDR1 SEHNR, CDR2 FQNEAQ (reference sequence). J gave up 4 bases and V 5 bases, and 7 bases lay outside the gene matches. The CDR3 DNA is TGTGCCAGCAGCCAAGCTACAGGGGCCACTGAAGCTTTCTTT. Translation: CASSQATGATEAFF. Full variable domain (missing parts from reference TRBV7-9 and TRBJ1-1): DTGVSQNPRHKITKRGQNVTFRCDPISEHNRLYWYRQTLGQGPEFLTYFQNEAQLEKSRLLSDRFSAERPKGSFSTLEIQRTEQGDSAMYLCASSQATGATEAFFGQGTRLTVV.

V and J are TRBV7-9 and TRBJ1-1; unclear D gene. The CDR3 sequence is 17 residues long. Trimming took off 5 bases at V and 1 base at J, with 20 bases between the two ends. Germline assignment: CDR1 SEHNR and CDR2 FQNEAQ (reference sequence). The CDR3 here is CASSKLRYVTENTEAFF. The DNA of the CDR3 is TGTGCCAGCAGCAAACTTAGGTACGTGACTGAGAACACTGAAGCTTTCTTT.

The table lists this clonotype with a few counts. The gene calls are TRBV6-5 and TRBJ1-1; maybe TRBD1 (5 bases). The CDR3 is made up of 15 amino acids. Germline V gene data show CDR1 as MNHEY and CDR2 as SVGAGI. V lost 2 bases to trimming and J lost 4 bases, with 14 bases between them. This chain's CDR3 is CASSYNGGRSTEAFF. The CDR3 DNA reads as TGTGCCAGCAGTTACAATGGGGGTAGGAGCACTGAAGCTTTCTTT.

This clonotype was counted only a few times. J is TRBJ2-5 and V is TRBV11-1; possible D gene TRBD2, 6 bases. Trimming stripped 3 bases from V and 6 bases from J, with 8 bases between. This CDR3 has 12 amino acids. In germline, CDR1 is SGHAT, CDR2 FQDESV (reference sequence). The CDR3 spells CASSFGGQTQYF. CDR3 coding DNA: TGTGCCAGCAGCTTCGGGGGACAGACCCAGTACTTC.

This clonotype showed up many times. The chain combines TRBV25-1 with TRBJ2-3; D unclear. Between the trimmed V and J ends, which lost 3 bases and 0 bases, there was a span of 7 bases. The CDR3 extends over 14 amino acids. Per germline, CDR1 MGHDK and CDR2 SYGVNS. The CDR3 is CASSDRPSTDTQYF. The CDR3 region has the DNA TGTGCCAGCAGTGATCGGCCTAGCACAGATACGCAGTATTTT.

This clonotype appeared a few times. CDR3 in DNA: TGTGCCAGCAGCTTAGCGGGGGGCCGAATACTAAATACGCAGTATTTT. This translates into CASSLAGGRILNTQYF. The rearrangement links TRBV7-9 to TRBJ2-3; TRBD1 or TRBD2 may be the D gene (6 bases each). The CDR3 covers 16 residues. In germline, CDR1 is SEHNR, CDR2 FQNEAQ (reference sequence). V was clipped by 0 bases and J by 7 bases, with 17 bases between them.

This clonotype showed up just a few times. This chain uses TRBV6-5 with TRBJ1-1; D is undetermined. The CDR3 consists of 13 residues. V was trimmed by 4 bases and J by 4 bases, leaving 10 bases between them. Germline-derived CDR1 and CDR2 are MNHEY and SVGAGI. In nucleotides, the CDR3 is TGTGCCAGCAGTTCCCTACGGCTCACTGAAGCTTTCTTT. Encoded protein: CASSSLRLTEAFF.

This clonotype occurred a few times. In nucleotides, the CDR3 is TGCAGTGCACAGGGACTAGCGGGGGGCAATGAGCAGTTCTTC. It specifies CSAQGLAGGNEQFF. The genes are TRBV20-1 and TRBJ2-1; 15 bases match TRBD2. Germline-derived CDR1 and CDR2 are DFQATT and SNEGSKA (reference sequence). The CDR3 consists of 14 residues. V shed 6 bases, J shed 6 bases, and the junction held 3 bases outside the gene matches.

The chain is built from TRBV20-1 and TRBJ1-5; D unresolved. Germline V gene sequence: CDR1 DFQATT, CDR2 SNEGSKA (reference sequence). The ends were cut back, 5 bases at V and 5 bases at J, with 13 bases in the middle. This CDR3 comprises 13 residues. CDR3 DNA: TGCAGTGCTGGCCCCGGCCGGGATCAGCCCCAGCATTTT. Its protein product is CSAGPGRDQPQHF.

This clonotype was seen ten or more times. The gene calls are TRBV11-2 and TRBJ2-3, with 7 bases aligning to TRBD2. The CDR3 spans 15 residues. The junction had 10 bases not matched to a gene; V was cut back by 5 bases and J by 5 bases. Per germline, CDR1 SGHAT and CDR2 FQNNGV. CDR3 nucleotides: TGTGCCAGCAGCCCTACCGGGGGGTTAAAAGATACGCAGTATTTT. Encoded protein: CASSPTGGLKDTQYF. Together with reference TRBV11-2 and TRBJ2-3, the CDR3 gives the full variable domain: EAGVAQSPRYKIIEKRQSVAFWCNPISGHATLYWYQQILGQGPKLLIQFQNNGVVDDSQLPKDRFSAERLKGVDSTLKIQPAKLEDSAVYLCASSPTGGLKDTQYFGPGTRLTVL.

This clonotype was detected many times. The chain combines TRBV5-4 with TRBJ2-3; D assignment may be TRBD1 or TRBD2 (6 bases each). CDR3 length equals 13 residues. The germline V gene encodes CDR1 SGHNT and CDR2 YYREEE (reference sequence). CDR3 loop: CARRGLSTDTQYF. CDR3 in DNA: TGTGCGAGACGGGGGCTCTCCACAGATACGCAGTATTTT.

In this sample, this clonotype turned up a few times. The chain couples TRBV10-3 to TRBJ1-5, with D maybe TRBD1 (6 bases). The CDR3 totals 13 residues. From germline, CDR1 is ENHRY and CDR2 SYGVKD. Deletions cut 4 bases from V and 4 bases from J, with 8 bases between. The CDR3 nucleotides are TGTGCCATCAGTGGGACAGAGAATCAGCCCCAGCATTTT. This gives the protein CAISGTENQPQHF.

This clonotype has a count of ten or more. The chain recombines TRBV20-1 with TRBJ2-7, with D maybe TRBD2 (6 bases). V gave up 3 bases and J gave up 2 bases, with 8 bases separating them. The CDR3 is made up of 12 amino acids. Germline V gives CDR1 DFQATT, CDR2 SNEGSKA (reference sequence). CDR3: CSARAGTYEQYF. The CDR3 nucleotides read TGCAGTGCTAGGGCGGGGACCTACGAGCAGTACTTC.

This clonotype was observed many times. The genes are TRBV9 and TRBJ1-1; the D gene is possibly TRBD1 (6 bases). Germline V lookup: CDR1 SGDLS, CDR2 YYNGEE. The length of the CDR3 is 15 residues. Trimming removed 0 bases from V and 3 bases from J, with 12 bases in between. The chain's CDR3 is CASSVGGAVDTEAFF. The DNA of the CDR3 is TGTGCCAGCAGCGTAGGGGGGGCGGTGGACACTGAAGCTTTCTTT.

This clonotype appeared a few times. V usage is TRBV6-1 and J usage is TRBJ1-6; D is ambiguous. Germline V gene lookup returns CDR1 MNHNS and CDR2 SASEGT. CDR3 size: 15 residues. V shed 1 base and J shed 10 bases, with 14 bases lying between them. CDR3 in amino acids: CASSEVGRRVSPLHF. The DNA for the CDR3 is TGTGCCAGCAGTGAAGTAGGCAGGAGAGTGTCACCCCTCCACTTT.

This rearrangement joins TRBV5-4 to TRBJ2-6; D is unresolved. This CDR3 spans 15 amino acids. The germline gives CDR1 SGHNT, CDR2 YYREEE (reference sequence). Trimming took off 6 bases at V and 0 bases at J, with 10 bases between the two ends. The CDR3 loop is CASTSKVSGANVLTF. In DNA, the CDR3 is TGTGCCAGCACCTCTAAAGTCTCTGGGGCCAACGTCCTGACTTTC.

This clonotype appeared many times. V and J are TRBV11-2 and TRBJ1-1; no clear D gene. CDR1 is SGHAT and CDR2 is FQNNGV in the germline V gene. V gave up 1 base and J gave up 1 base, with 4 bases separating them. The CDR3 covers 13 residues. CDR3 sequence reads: CASSLVRNTEAFF. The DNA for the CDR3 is TGTGCCAGCAGCTTAGTCAGGAACACTGAAGCTTTCTTT. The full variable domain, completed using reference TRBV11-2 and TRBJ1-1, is EAGVAQSPRYKIIEKRQSVAFWCNPISGHATLYWYQQILGQGPKLLIQFQNNGVVDDSQLPKDRFSAERLKGVDSTLKIQPAKLEDSAVYLCASSLVRNTEAFFGQGTRLTVV.

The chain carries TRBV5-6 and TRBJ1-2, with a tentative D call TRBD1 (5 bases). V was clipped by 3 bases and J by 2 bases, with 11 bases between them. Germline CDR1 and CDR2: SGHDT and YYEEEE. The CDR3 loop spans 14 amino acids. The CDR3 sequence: CASSYRRGNYGYTF. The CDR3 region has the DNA TGTGCCAGCAGCTATCGGAGGGGCAACTATGGCTACACCTTC.